The source of this T cell receptor (beta chain) is a study of blood T cell repertoires in COVID-19. Overall study context: Samples of COVID-19 (acute and convalescent) were obtained from the United States, Italy and Spain. T cells, B-cell-depleted T cells, or PBMCs supplied cDNA or gDNA.

From germline, CDR1 is MNHEY and CDR2 SVGEGT. V was cut by 4 bases and J by 0 bases, with 6 bases left in between. The CDR3 loop spans 13 amino acids. In the authors' workflow: Amplification with reference gene primers provided the estimates of nucleated cell counts. Libraries were prepared by immunoSEQ multiplex PCR; TCRdb keeps only in-frame clonotypes and omits some of them. The V and J calls and clone size are taken from that table; D and trimming were inferred from the DNA. This sample yields 120,000 or so clones, of which approximately 91% are seen a single time; over 1% belongs to the top ten.

Input material: peripheral blood. The TCR was taken from an elderly woman with acute or convalescent COVID-19. This rearrangement joins TRBV6-2 or TRBV6-3 to TRBJ1-1; D gene unclear. As DNA, the CDR3 is TGTGCCAGCAGTTTACTGGTGAACACTGAAGCTTTCTTT. Translation: CASSLLVNTEAFF.